This T cell receptor beta chain was identified during a study of blood T cell repertoires in COVID-19. Study details: PBMCs, B-cell-depleted T cells, or T cells were the source of the cDNA or gDNA that made up the material.

Per germline, CDR1 SGHDT and CDR2 YYEEEE. CDR3 size: 13 residues. Deletions cut 0 bases from V and 4 bases from J, with 7 bases between. Authors' analysis steps: By means of reference gene primer amplification, nucleated cell counts were estimated. Data came from immunoSEQ multiplex PCR; TCRdb stores just in-frame clones and leaves some out. That table is the source of V, J and clone size, and D and trimming were worked out from the DNA. This table has about 80,000 clones, around 88% appearing once. The specimen sequenced was peripheral blood. V is TRBV5-6 and J is TRBJ1-2, with D hard to call. The TCR was taken from a woman of 80 years or more with acute or convalescent COVID-19. CDR3 region: CASSLGVSYGYTF. The DNA of the CDR3 is TGTGCCAGCAGCTTGGGTGTCAGCTATGGCTACACCTTC.